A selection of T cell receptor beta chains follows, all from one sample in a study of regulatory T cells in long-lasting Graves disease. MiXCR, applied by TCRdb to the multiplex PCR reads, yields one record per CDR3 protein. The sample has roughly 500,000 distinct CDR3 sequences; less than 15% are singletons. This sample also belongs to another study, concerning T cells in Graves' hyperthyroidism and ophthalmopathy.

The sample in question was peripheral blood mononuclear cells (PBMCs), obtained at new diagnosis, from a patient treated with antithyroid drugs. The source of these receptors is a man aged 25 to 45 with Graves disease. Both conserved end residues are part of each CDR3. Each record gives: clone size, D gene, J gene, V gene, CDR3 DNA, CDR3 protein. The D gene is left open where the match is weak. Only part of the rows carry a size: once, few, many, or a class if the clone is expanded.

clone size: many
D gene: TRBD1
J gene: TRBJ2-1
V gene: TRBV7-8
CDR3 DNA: TGTGCCAGCAGCACTTTACAGGGGGCCCGACACAATGAGCAGTTCTTC
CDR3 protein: CASSTLQGARHNEQFF

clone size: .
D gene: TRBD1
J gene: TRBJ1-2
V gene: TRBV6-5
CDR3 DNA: TGTGCCAGCAGTTACGGGGGACAGGGGAACTATGGCTACACCTTC
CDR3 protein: CASSYGGQGNYGYTF

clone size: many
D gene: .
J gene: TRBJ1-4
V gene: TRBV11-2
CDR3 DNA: TGTGCCAGCAGCTTAGAGGAAGCAAAAACGGGAAAACTGTTTTTT
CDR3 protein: CASSLEEAKTGKLFF

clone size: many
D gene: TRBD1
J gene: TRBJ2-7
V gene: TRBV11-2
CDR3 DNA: TGTGCCAGCAGCTGGGGGCCTGACAGGGGGATTTACGAGCAGTACTTC
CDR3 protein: CASSWGPDRGIYEQYF

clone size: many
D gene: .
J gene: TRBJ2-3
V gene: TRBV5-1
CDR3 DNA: TGCGCCAGCAGTGAGGGAGTAGGTACAGATACGCAGTATTTT
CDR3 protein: CASSEGVGTDTQYF

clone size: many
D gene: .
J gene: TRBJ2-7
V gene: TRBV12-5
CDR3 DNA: TGTGCTAGTGGTTTGTTTCGGGCCTACGAGCAGTACTTC
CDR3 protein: CASGLFRAYEQYF

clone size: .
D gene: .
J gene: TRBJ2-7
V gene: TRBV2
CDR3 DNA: TGTGCCAGCAACATGAGCGGGTCGGAGTACGAGCAGTACTTC
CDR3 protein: CASNMSGSEYEQYF

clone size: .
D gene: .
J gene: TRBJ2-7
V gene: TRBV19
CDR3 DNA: TGTGCCAGTAGTATTGCAGTCTCCTACGAGCAGTACTTC
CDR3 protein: CASSIAVSYEQYF

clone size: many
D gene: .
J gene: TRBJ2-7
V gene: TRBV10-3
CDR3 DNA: TGTGCCATCAGTGAGGGCAGGGCACCCTACGAGCAGTACTTC
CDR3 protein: CAISEGRAPYEQYF

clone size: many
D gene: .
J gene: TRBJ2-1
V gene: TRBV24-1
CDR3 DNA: TGTGCCACCAGTGATTTGTCTGGCAATGAGCAGTTCTTC
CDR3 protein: CATSDLSGNEQFF

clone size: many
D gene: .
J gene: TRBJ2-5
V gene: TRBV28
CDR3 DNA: TGTGCCAGCAGTCTACCGGGACCGAGCCAAGAGACCCAGTACTTC
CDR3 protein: CASSLPGPSQETQYF

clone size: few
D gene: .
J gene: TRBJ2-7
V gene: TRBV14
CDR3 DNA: TGTGCCAGCAGCCAATCCAGGGAGCAGTACTTC
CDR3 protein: CASSQSREQYF

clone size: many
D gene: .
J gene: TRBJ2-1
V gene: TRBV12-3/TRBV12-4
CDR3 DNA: TGTGCCAGCAGTTTAGGCAACATCTACAATGAGCAGTTCTTC
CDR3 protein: CASSLGNIYNEQFF

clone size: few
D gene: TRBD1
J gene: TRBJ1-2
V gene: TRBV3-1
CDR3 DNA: TGTGCCAGCAGCCCCTATGGTACCGGGACAGGGAATGGCTACACCTTC
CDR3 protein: CASSPYGTGTGNGYTF

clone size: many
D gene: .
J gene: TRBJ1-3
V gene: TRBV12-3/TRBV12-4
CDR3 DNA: TGTGCCAGCAGGAACGGAGGGCCCGGAAACACCATATATTTT
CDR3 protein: CASRNGGPGNTIYF

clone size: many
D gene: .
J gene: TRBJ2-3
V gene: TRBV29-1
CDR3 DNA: TGCAGCGTTGAGATCGGAGTTGCAGATACGCAGTATTTT
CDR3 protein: CSVEIGVADTQYF

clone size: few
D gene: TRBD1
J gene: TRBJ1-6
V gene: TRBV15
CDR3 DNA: TGTGCCACCAGCGGGAGGGGTCTGCAGGGGGGTTCACCCCTCCACTTT
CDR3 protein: CATSGRGLQGGSPLHF

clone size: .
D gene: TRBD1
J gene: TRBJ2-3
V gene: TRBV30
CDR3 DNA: TGTGCCTGGAGTGTACAGGGGGTCACAGATACGCAGTATTTT
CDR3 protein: CAWSVQGVTDTQYF

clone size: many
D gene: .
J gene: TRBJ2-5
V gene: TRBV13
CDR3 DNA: TGTGCCAGCAGCTTAGAAACCCACCCCGGGGTGACGGGGCGAGAGACCCAGTACTTC
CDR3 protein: CASSLETHPGVTGRETQYF

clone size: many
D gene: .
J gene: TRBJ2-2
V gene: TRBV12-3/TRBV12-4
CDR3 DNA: TGTGCCAGCAGTGCCCAGGTGAACACCGGGGAGCTGTTTTTT
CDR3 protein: CASSAQVNTGELFF

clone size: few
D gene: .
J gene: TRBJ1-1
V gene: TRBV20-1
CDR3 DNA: TGCAGTCCCATTCCAGAGAACACTGAAGCTTTCTTT
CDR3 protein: CSPIPENTEAFF

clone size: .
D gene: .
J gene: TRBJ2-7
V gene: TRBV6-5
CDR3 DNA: TGTGCCAGCAGTTACAGAGGGCCGGATGAGCAGTACTTC
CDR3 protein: CASSYRGPDEQYF

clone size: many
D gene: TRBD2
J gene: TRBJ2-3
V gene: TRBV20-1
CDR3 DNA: TGCAGTGCTAGAGGCTCAGAGCGGGACCCCGATACGCAGTATTTT
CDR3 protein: CSARGSERDPDTQYF

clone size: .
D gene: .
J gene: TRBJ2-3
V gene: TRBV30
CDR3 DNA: TGTGCCGCCGAGGGGGGACAAAGCACAGATACGCAGTATTTT
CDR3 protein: CAAEGGQSTDTQYF

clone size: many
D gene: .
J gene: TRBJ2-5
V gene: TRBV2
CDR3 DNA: TGTGCCAGCAGTGTAACCGGACCCCAGGAGACCCAGTACTTC
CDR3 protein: CASSVTGPQETQYF

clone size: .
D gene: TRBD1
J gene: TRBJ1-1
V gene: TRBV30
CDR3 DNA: TGTGCCTGGAGTTGGGACAGCCCTGAAGCTTTCTTT
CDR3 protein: CAWSWDSPEAFF

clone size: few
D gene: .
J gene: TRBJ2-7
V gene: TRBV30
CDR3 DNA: TGTGCCTGGGAGACTGGGAGCTCCTACGAGCAGTACTTC
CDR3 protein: CAWETGSSYEQYF

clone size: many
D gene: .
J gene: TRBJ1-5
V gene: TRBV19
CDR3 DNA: TGTGCCAGTAGTCCGAACTATAATCAGCCCCAGCATTTT
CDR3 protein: CASSPNYNQPQHF

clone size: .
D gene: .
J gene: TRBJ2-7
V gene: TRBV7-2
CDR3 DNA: TGTGCCAGCAGCTTAATAGGTGGAGGGGGCGCCTACGAGCAGTACTTC
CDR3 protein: CASSLIGGGGAYEQYF

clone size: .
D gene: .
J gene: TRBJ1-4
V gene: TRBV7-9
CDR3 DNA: TGTGCCAGCAGCTTAGGGGGCCGAGAAAAACTGTTTTTT
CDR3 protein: CASSLGGREKLFF

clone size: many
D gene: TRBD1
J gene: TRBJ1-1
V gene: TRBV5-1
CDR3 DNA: TGCGCCAGCAGCTACCTTGGACAGGGTAACACTGAAGCTTTCTTT
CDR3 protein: CASSYLGQGNTEAFF

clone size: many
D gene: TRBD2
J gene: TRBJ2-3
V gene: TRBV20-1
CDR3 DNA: TGCAGTGCTCGAGAGGGAGGGCTCGGAGATACGCAGTATTTT
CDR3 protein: CSAREGGLGDTQYF

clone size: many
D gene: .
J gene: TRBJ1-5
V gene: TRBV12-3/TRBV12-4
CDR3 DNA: TGTGCCAGCAGGCCCACAGGGAATAATCAGCCCCAGCATTTT
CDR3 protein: CASRPTGNNQPQHF

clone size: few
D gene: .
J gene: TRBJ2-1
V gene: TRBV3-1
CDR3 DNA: TGTGCCAGCAGCCGTCCCATGGAGCAGTTCTTC
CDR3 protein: CASSRPMEQFF

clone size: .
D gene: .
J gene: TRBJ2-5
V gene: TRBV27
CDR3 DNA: TGTGCCAGCAGTTTATCGCCTCGGCCCTCGACCCAGTACTTC
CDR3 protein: CASSLSPRPSTQYF

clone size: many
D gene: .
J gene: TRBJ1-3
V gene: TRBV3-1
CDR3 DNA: TGTGCCAGCAGCCAAGACGTAGGCTCACCATCTGGAAACACCATATATTTT
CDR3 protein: CASSQDVGSPSGNTIYF

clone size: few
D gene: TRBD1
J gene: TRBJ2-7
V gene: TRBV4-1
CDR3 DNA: TGCGCCAGCAGCCAAGGAGACAGGGGAGCTCTCGAGCAGTACTTC
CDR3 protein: CASSQGDRGALEQYF

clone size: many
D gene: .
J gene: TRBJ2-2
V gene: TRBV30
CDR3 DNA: TGTGCCTGGATGGAGGCGGGGACCGGGGAGCTGTTTTTT
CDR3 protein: CAWMEAGTGELFF

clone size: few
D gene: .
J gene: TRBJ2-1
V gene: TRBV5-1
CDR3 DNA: TGCGCCAGCAGCTTGGTCCTTAGTCGTATCTTACCATCCTACAATGAGCAGTTCTTC
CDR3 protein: CASSLVLSRILPSYNEQFF

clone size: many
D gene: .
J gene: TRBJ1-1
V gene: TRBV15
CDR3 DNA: TGTGCCACCAGCACTGACGAGAACACTGAAGCTTTCTTT
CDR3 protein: CATSTDENTEAFF

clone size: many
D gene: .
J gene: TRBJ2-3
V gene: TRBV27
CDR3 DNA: TGTGCCAGCAGTTTTGGACTCCAGACAGATACGCAGTATTTT
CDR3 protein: CASSFGLQTDTQYF

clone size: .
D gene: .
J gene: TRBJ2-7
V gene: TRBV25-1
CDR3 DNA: TGTGCCAGCAGTGGGAGGAGGACAGACTACGAGCAGTACTTC
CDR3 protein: CASSGRRTDYEQYF

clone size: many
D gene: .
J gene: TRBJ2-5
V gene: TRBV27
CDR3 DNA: TGTGCCACCGGACAAAGGGGAGAGTACCAAGAGACCCAGTACTTC
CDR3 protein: CATGQRGEYQETQYF

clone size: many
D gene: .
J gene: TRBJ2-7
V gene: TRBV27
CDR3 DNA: TGTGCCAGCAGTATGACAGGTAACTCCTACGAGCAGTACTTC
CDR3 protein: CASSMTGNSYEQYF

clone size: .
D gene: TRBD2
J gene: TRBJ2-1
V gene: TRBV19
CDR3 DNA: TGTGCCAGTAGTGGTGCGGGAGGCGGGGGCGATGAGCAGTTCTTC
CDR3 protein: CASSGAGGGGDEQFF

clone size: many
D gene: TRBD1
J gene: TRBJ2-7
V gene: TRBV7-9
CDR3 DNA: TGTGCCAGCAACGCAGGGGGCAACTACGAGCAGTACTTC
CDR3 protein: CASNAGGNYEQYF

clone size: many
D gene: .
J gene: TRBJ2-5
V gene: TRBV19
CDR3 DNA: TGTGCCAGTAGTCTGGACCTTTCCCAAGAGACCCAGTACTTC
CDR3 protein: CASSLDLSQETQYF

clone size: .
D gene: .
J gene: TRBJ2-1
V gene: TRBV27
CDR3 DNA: TGTGCCAGCAGTTTATCGGACACGGCGTGGGGGCAGTTCTTC
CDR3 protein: CASSLSDTAWGQFF

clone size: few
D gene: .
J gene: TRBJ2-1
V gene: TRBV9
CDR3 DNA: TGTGCCAGCAGCGTAGAGCGGCAGGGTAGGAATGAGCAGTTCTTC
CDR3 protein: CASSVERQGRNEQFF

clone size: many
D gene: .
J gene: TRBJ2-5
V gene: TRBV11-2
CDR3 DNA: TGTGCCAGCAGCTCCTTTGACAGTCTAGAGACCCAGTACTTC
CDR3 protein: CASSSFDSLETQYF

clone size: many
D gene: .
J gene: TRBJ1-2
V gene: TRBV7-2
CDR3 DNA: TGTGCCAGCAGCTTTGGGGGGGCGATAGGAGGTGGCTACACCTTC
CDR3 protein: CASSFGGAIGGGYTF

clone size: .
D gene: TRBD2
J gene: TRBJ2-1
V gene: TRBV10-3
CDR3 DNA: TGTGCCATCAGTGATACTAGCGGGAGAGTTAATGAGCAGTTCTTC
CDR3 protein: CAISDTSGRVNEQFF

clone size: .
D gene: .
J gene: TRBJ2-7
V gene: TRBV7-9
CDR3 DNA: TGTGCCACCACTTGGGGCGCCTCCTACGAGCAGTACTTC
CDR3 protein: CATTWGASYEQYF

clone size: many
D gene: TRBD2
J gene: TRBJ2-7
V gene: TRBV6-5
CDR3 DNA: TGTGCCAGCAGTTACTCGGCTAGCGGGGCCTACGAGCAGTACTTC
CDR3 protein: CASSYSASGAYEQYF

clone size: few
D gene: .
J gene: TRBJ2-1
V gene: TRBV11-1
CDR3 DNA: TGTGCCAGCAGCTTAGTCGGGGCCTACAATGGGCAGTTCTTC
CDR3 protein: CASSLVGAYNGQFF

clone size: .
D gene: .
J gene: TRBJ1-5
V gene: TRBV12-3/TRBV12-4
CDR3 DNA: TGTGCCAGCAGCGCGGGACCCCCTAGGAGCAATCAGCCCCAGCATTTT
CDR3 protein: CASSAGPPRSNQPQHF

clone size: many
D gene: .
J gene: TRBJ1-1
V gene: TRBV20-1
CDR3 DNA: TGCAGTGCTAGACAGGGAATGAACACTGAAGCTTTCTTT
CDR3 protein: CSARQGMNTEAFF

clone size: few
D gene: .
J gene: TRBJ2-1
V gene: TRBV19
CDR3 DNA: TGTGCCAGTAGTATAGCGGGAGCAGTGAACAATGAGCAGTTCTTC
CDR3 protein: CASSIAGAVNNEQFF

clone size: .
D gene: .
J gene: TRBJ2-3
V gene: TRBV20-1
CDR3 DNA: TGCAGTGCCGGACGGGCGGGAACAGATACGCAGTATTTT
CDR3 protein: CSAGRAGTDTQYF

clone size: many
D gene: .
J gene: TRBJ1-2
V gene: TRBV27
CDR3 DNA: TGTGCCAGCAGTCCCGGGAGAGTCTATGGCTACACCTTC
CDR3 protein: CASSPGRVYGYTF